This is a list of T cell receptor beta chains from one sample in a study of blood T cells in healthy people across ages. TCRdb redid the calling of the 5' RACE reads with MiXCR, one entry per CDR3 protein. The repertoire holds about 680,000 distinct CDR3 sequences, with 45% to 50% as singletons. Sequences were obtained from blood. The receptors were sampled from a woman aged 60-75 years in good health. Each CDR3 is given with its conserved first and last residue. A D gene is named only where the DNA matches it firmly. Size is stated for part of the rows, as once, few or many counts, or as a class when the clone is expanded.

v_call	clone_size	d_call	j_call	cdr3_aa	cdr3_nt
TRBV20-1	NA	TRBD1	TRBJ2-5	CSAGQGKGETQYF	TGCAGTGCAGGACAGGGGAAGGGAGAGACCCAGTACTTC
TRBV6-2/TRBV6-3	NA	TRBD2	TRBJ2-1	CASSYSGTSGSSLFF	TGTGCCAGCAGTTACTCGGGGACTAGCGGGAGCTCCCTGTTCTTC
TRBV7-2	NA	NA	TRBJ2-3	CASSLEGRAWDTQYF	TGTGCCAGCAGCTTAGAGGGCAGGGCGTGGGATACGCAGTATTTT
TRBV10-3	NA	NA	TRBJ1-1	CAISDPGRNTEAFF	TGTGCCATCAGTGACCCAGGTCGTAACACTGAAGCTTTCTTT
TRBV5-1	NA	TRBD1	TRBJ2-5	CASSLGQGAYNEQYF	TGCGCCAGCAGCTTGGGACAGGGGGCCTACAATGAGCAGTACTTC
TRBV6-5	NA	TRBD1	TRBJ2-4	CASSPGQGYIQYF	TGTGCCAGCAGCCCGGGACAGGGTTACATTCAGTACTTC
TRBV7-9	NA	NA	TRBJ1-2	CASSLNYYGYTF	TGTGCCAGCAGCTTAAATTACTATGGCTACACCTTC
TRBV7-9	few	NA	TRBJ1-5	CASSLGSTGHQPQHF	TGTGCCAGCAGCTTAGGATCAACAGGGCATCAGCCCCAGCATTTT
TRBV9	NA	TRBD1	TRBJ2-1	CASSVGDSSYEQFF	TGTGCCAGCAGCGTAGGGGACAGCTCCTACGAGCAGTTCTTC
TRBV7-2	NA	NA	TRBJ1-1	CASSLDRPPMNTEAFF	TGTGCCAGCAGCCTCGACAGACCGCCCATGAACACTGAAGCTTTCTTT
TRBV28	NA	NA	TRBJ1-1	CASSFAEGTEAFF	TGTGCCAGCAGTTTCGCAGAGGGCACTGAAGCTTTCTTT
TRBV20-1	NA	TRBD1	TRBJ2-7	CSARGGQQAHYEQYF	TGCAGTGCTAGAGGGGGACAGCAAGCACACTACGAGCAGTACTTC
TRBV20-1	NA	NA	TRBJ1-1	CSARERQRNTEAFF	TGCAGTGCTAGAGAGAGGCAGAGGAACACTGAAGCTTTCTTT
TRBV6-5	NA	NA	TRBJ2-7	CASRYTDSPSSYEQYF	TGTGCCAGCAGATATACGGACAGCCCCAGTTCTTACGAGCAGTACTTC
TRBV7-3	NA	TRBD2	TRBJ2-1	CASSRGLAGTISYNEQFF	TGTGCCAGCAGCAGGGGACTAGCGGGAACTATTTCCTACAATGAGCAGTTCTTC
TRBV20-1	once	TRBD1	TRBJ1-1	CGARGQVVGGTEAFF	TGCGGTGCTAGGGGGCAGGTCGTCGGGGGCACTGAAGCTTTCTTT
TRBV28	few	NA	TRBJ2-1	CASIPGGDSYNEQFF	TGTGCCAGTATCCCAGGAGGAGACTCCTACAATGAGCAGTTCTTC
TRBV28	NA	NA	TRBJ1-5	CASTPRAGSKPQHF	TGTGCCAGCACTCCTAGAGCAGGGTCTAAGCCCCAGCATTTT
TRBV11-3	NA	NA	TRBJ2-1	CASSLADINNEQFF	TGTGCCAGCAGCTTAGCGGACATAAACAATGAGCAGTTCTTC
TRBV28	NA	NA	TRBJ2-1	CASSLVRSYNEQFF	TGTGCCAGCAGTTTAGTGAGGTCCTACAATGAGCAGTTCTTC
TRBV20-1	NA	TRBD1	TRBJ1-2	CSARRQGRGYTF	TGCAGTGCTAGAAGACAGGGTCGCGGCTACACCTTC
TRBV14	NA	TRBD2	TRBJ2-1	CASSQALAGVQWQFF	TGTGCCAGCAGCCAAGCACTAGCGGGAGTGCAGTGGCAGTTCTTC
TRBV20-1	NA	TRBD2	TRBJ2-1	CSVRLAYHNEQFF	TGCAGTGTCCGACTAGCGTATCACAATGAGCAGTTCTTC
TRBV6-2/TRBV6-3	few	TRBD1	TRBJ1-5	CASSPDRVGKPQHF	TGTGCCAGCAGTCCGGACAGGGTTGGCAAGCCCCAGCATTTT
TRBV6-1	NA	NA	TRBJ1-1	CASLTRAGTEAFF	TGTGCCAGCCTGACCCGGGCGGGCACTGAAGCTTTCTTT
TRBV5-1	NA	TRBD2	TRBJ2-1	CASSPGLAGAHEQFF	TGCGCCAGCAGCCCGGGACTAGCGGGAGCTCATGAGCAGTTCTTC
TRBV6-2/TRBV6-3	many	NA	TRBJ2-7	CASTNGGSLSYEQYF	TGTGCCAGCACCAACGGGGGATCCCTCTCCTACGAGCAGTACTTC
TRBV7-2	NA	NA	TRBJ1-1	CASSSRQVAGAFF	TGTGCCAGCAGCTCCCGACAGGTAGCGGGAGCTTTCTTT
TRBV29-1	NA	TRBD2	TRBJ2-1	CSAAGGRAYEQFF	TGCAGCGCTGCTGGCGGGAGGGCCTATGAGCAGTTCTTC
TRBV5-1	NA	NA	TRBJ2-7	CASTMGGMAYNEQYF	TGCGCCAGCACTATGGGCGGGATGGCCTACAATGAGCAGTACTTC
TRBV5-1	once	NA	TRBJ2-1	CASSHDTGPPYEQFF	TGCGCCAGCAGCCACGACACAGGGCCACCTTATGAGCAGTTCTTC
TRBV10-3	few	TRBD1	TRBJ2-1	CAISVDRAQNYNEQFF	TGTGCCATCAGTGTGGACAGGGCCCAAAACTACAATGAGCAGTTCTTC
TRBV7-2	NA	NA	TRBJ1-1	CASSPRWGAGPRTEAFF	TGTGCCAGCAGCCCCCGGTGGGGCGCAGGGCCTAGAACTGAAGCTTTCTTT
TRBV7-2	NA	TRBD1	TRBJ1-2	CASSRTGMVNYGYTF	TGTGCCAGCAGCCGGACAGGGATGGTTAACTATGGCTACACCTTC
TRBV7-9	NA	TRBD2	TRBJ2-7	CASSPRGTGGLSYEQYF	TGTGCCAGCAGCCCTCGTGGGACGGGAGGCCTCTCCTACGAGCAGTACTTC